This T cell receptor (beta chain) was sequenced in a study of tissue T cells after allogeneic stem cell transplantation. As for this clone: Mouse gene names and germline throughout. The CDR3 extends 1 residue past the end of the read, so its final part is completed from the germline J gene.

Profiled with immunoSEQ multiplex PCR; TCRdb holds only in-frame clones, not every one. The sample records roughly 8,100 clones, roughly 38% being singletons. Time point denoted: mouse harvest day 14 after allogeneic transplant. Tail vein injection delivered 10^7 T-cell-depleted bone marrow cells and 10^6 splenic CD5+ T cells. Germline CDR1 reads SNHLY; CDR2 reads FYNGKV (reference sequence). Trimming left V 5 bases short and J 7 bases short, with 15 bases between. This CDR3 is 14 amino acids long. V gene TRBV3 combines with J gene TRBJ1-3, with a weak D call TRBD1 (6 bases). Sequencing input: skin. The sequence was collected from a female BALB/c mouse given C57BL/6 T cells with graft-versus-host disease after an allogeneic hematopoietic cell transplant. Incomplete CDR3 DNA: TGTGCCAGCAGCATCTCCACAGGGAGTAATACGCTCTAT. Encoded protein: CASSISTGSNTLY. The entire CDR3 sequence reads CASSISTGSNTLYF. Supplemented by reference TRBV3 and TRBJ1-3, the full variable domain reads GPKVLQIPSHQIIDMGQMVTLNCDPVSNHLYFYWYKQILGQQMEFLVNFYNGKVMEKSKLFKDQFSVERPDGSYFTLKIQPTALEDSAVYFCASSISTGSNTLYFGEGSRLIVV.